The 24 T cell receptor beta chains below come from one sample, sequenced in a study of breast tumors, draining lymph nodes, adjacent tissues. TCRdb analysed the multiplex PCR reads with MiXCR anew, one entry per CDR3 protein. Of approximately 210,000 distinct CDR3 sequences in the sample, roughly a third were seen once. Axillary draining lymph nodes of breast cancer patients supplied the node samples. Sequenced sample: axillary lymph node tissue. These receptors were collected from a female donor with breast cancer. Some clones in this sample may be carry-over from other donors' samples.

In this sample, this clonotype turned up many times. The V and J genes are TRBV6-4 and TRBJ2-1; 14 nucleotides match TRBD2. CDR1 is MRHNA and CDR2 is SNTAGT in the germline V gene. Germline trimming cut 0 bases from V and 12 bases from J; bases unmatched to any gene: 7. The CDR3 has 16 amino acids. CDR3 coding DNA: TGTGCCAGCAGTGACTCGCGACTAGCGGGAGGGGGGGCGCAGTTCTTC. Its protein product is CASSDSRLAGGGAQFF.

This clonotype was seen many times. This rearrangement joins TRBV2 to TRBJ2-3, with TRBD1 matching over 10 bases. CDR3 size: 14 residues. Germline V gene sequence: CDR1 SNHLY, CDR2 FYNNEI. After removal of 6 bases from V and 3 bases from J, the junction contained 3 bases not matched to a gene. Here the CDR3 reads CASRPGQGTDTQYF. CDR3 in DNA: TGTGCCAGCAGGCCGGGACAGGGGACAGATACGCAGTATTTT. Full variable domain (remainder filled in from reference TRBV2 and TRBJ2-3): EPEVTQTPSHQVTQMGQEVILRCVPISNHLYFYWYRQILGQKVEFLVSFYNNEISEKSEIFDDQFSVERPDGSNFTLKIRSTKLEDSAMYFCASRPGQGTDTQYFGPGTRLTVL.

On this clonotype itself: This may be a read error, as it is one base from a much larger clone. The chain carries TRBV20-1 and TRBJ2-1; D possibly corresponds to TRBD2 (5 bases). Trimming took off 3 bases at V and 12 bases at J, with 18 bases between the two ends. The CDR3 covers 13 residues. CDR1 and CDR2 (germline): DFQATT, SNEGSKA (reference sequence). The CDR3 DNA follows: TGCAGTGCTAGGGGGAGAGGGCCTCATGCGCAGTTCTTC. Its translation: CSARGRGPHAQFF.

A word on this clonotype: This may stem from a read error, because a much larger clone lies one nucleotide away. The genes are TRBV5-1 and TRBJ2-3; either TRBD1 or TRBD2 may fit D (5 bases each). The V end was cut by 3 bases, the J end by 1 base, with 6 bases between. Germline V gives CDR1 SGHRS, CDR2 YFSETQ. This CDR3 comprises 13 residues. The CDR3: CASSWDGTDTQYF. CDR3 DNA: TGCGCCAGCAGCTGGGACGGCACAGATACGCAGTATTTT.

The rearrangement uses TRBV4-1 and TRBJ2-7; D is unclear. The CDR3 is made up of 12 amino acids. Trimming removed 0 bases at V and 9 bases at J, with 9 bases between. Germline CDR1 reads MGHRA; CDR2 reads YSYEKL. The CDR3 DNA is TGCGCCAGCAGCCAAGATGGGATACTGCAGTACTTC. Protein: CASSQDGILQYF.

Notes on this clonotype: A much larger clone sits a single nucleotide away, making a read error possible. The chain employs TRBV6-1 and TRBJ2-1; D remains ambiguous. The V gene lost 5 bases and the J gene lost 8 bases, with 16 bases spanning the gap. CDR3 length: 14 amino acids. The germline CDR1 and CDR2 sequences are MNHNS and SASEGT. The CDR3 region has the DNA TGTGCCAGCAGTCGGTTCGGTGGACCGTATGAGCAGTTCTTC. Its protein is CASSRFGGPYEQFF.

A few counts support this clonotype. CDR3 loop: CASSKDAAGANVLTF. The CDR3 nucleotides read TGTGCCAGCAGCAAAGATGCAGCGGGGGCCAACGTCCTGACTTTC. The J gene is TRBJ2-6, the V gene TRBV5-4, with no clear D. Trimming took off 4 bases at V and 4 bases at J, with 12 bases between the two ends. The CDR3 is 15 amino acids. Per germline, CDR1 SGHNT and CDR2 YYREEE (reference sequence). Drawing the rest from reference TRBV5-4 and TRBJ2-6, the complete variable domain is ETGVTQSPTHLIKTRGQQVTLRCSSQSGHNTVSWYQQALGQGPQFIFQYYREEENGRGNFPPRFSGLQFPNYSSELNVNALELDDSALYLCASSKDAAGANVLTFGAGSRLTVL.

The chain joins TRBV7-9 to TRBJ2-3; 8 bases match TRBD2. Trimming removed 1 base from V and 1 base from J; junction bases left unmatched: 7. Germline CDR1 reads SEHNR; CDR2 reads FQNEAQ (reference sequence). The CDR3 is made up of 17 amino acids. The CDR3 DNA is TGTGCCAGCAGCTTAGAAGGTAGCGGGAAACGCACAGATACGCAGTATTTT. Its protein product is CASSLEGSGKRTDTQYF.

In this sample, this clonotype turned up many times. The V call is TRBV6-5, the J call TRBJ1-5, with D hard to call. The germline V and J ends were trimmed by 4 bases and 2 bases, with 21 bases remaining between them. CDR3 size: 18 residues. Germline assignment: CDR1 MNHEY and CDR2 SVGAGI. The CDR3 region has the DNA TGTGCCAGCAGTTCCGACAAGAGGGCCCGAGCGGGCAATCAGCCCCAGCATTTT. This gives the protein CASSSDKRARAGNQPQHF.

This chain joins TRBV5-4 and TRBJ2-5; a weak D match, TRBD2 (6 bases). Deletions cut 4 bases from V and 4 bases from J, with 17 bases between. The germline CDR1 and CDR2 sequences are SGHNT and YYREEE (reference sequence). The CDR3 spans 15 residues. CDR3 sequence (DNA): TGTGCCAGCAGCCTCTCTGGCGGGAAGGTAGAGACCCAGTACTTC. Encoded protein: CASSLSGGKVETQYF.

Comments on this clonotype: Because it lacks the conserved phenylalanine or tryptophan at the end, this CDR3 is likely a read error. Because the CDR3's place on the DNA is in doubt, the DNA is left out and the CDR3 is given as listed by TCRdb. The chain is built from TRBV11-3 and TRBJ2-3; no DNA check was done on the table's D call, TRBD2. A total of 8 residues make up the CDR3, ends included. The germline CDR1 and CDR2 sequences are SGHNT and YENEEA. The CDR3 reads CASSLQRE.

This clonotype was found many times. The J gene is TRBJ2-3, the V gene TRBV11-3; 8 nucleotides align to TRBD2. The CDR3 has 14 residues. The V gene end was trimmed by 3 bases and the J gene end by 5 bases; junction bases not matched to a gene: 4. Germline V gives CDR1 SGHNT, CDR2 YENEEA. The CDR3 region is CASSLAGGVDTQYF. DNA of the CDR3: TGTGCCAGCAGCTTGGCGGGAGGCGTAGATACGCAGTATTTT.

J is TRBJ2-1 and V is TRBV7-2; 9 bases map to TRBD1. CDR3 size: 14 residues. CDR1 SGHTA and CDR2 FQGNSA come from the germline V gene. After removal of 5 bases from V and 9 bases from J, the junction contained 8 bases not matched to a gene. The CDR3 nucleotides read TGTGCCAGCAGCCAGGGACAGGGTCGTAGTGAGCAGTTCTTC. This codes for CASSQGQGRSEQFF.

This clonotype was counted many times. The CDR3 reads CASSQWRKETQYF. The CDR3 bases are TGCGCCAGCAGCCAATGGAGGAAAGAGACCCAGTACTTC. The chain recombines TRBV4-1 with TRBJ2-5; weak D call: TRBD2 (5 bases). Germline lookup yields CDR1 MGHRA and CDR2 YSYEKL. This CDR3 region has 13 residues. V was shortened by 2 bases and J by 3 bases, with 7 bases between the two germline ends.

This clonotype appeared many times. The genes are TRBV4-1 and TRBJ1-5, with D hard to call. The CDR3 totals 14 residues. V shed 0 bases and J shed 0 bases, with 3 bases lying between them. Per the germline V gene, CDR1 is MGHRA and CDR2 is YSYEKL. The CDR3: CASSQEGSNQPQHF. The CDR3 coding sequence is TGCGCCAGCAGCCAAGAAGGTAGCAATCAGCCCCAGCATTTT.

This clonotype occurred a few times. A much larger clonotype is one base distant, so this may be a read error. The rearrangement links TRBV24-1 to TRBJ1-2; D not resolved. CDR3 length: 19 amino acids. Germline-derived CDR1 and CDR2 are KGHDR and SFDVKD. CDR3 nucleotides: TGTGCCAGCAGTTACTCGAAGTCGGCCAGAACACCCACGAGCTATGGCTACGCCTTC. Translation gives CASSYSKSARTPTSYGYAF.

As regards this clonotype: A much more abundant neighbour one base away suggests this may be a read error. The rearrangement uses TRBV7-8 and TRBJ2-3, with 13 positions matching TRBD2. The CDR3 has 18 amino acids. CDR1 is SGHVS and CDR2 is FQNEAQ in the germline V gene. The CDR3 sequence: CASSLGLAGVGGTHTQYF. DNA of the CDR3: TGTGCCAGCAGCCTCGGACTAGCGGGAGTGGGGGGCACACATACGCAGTATTTT.

This chain connects TRBV20-1 to TRBJ2-4; TRBD2 might be the D (6 bases). Germline V gene data show CDR1 as DFQATT and CDR2 as SNEGSKA (reference sequence). The CDR3 loop spans 13 amino acids. Trimming removed 7 bases from V and 3 bases from J, with 13 bases in between. CDR3 coding DNA: TGCAGTGGGTTGGAGGGCGACAAAAACATTCAGTACTTC. This codes for CSGLEGDKNIQYF.

This clonotype occurred many times. V is TRBV7-6 and J is TRBJ1-2, with no clear D. The CDR3 covers 13 residues. Trimming took 5 bases from V and 4 from J, leaving 11 bases between them. Germline V gene lookup returns CDR1 SGHVS and CDR2 FNYEAQ. CDR3 DNA: TGTGCCAGCAGCCGTGACGGACTCTATGGCTACACCTTC. Translated, it gives CASSRDGLYGYTF.

Note on this clonotype: Being one base from a much bigger clone, this may be a read error. This chain connects TRBV5-5 to TRBJ2-1; no firm D call. Between the trimmed V and J ends, which lost 6 bases and 9 bases, there was a span of 13 bases. The CDR3 has 12 amino acids. Per germline, CDR1 SGHKS and CDR2 YYEKEE (reference sequence). The CDR3 region has the DNA TGTGCCAGCAACAGAACAGTGGGTGAGCAGTTCTTC. Encoded protein: CASNRTVGEQFF.

This clonotype has a count of ten or more. CDR3 protein: CASTGGAYNEQFF. Here the CDR3 DNA reads TGTGCCAGCACCGGAGGGGCCTACAATGAGCAGTTCTTC. The chain combines TRBV2 with TRBJ2-1, with D perhaps TRBD2 (6 bases). Germline V gene sequence: CDR1 SNHLY, CDR2 FYNNEI. Trimming took 7 bases from V and 2 from J, leaving 9 bases between them. CDR3 size: 13 residues.

This clonotype was recorded at least ten times. This chain uses TRBV2 with TRBJ2-6; a weak D match, TRBD1 (6 bases). Trimming left V 6 bases short and J 0 bases short, with 12 bases between. Germline CDR1 and CDR2: SNHLY and FYNNEI. The CDR3 sequence is 16 residues long. The CDR3 DNA follows: TGTGCCAGCAGAATTGGACAGTTCTCTGGGGCCAACGTCCTGACTTTC. Its protein product is CASRIGQFSGANVLTF.

This clonotype has a count of ten or more. This rearrangement joins TRBV20-1 to TRBJ2-5; TRBD2 is a possible D gene (6 bases). Germline V gives CDR1 DFQATT, CDR2 SNEGSKA (reference sequence). V lost 3 bases, J lost 7 bases, and 21 bases lay in between. This CDR3 spans 15 amino acids. The CDR3 DNA follows: TGCAGTGCTAGGCCCGGCGGGGCCCTAAGAAGGACCCAGTACTTC. This gives the protein CSARPGGALRRTQYF.

The sample holds a few counts of this clonotype. V gene TRBV12-3 or TRBV12-4 combines with J gene TRBJ1-1; D is unresolved. The CDR3 loop spans 12 amino acids. Between the trimmed V and J ends, which lost 6 bases and 5 bases, there was a span of 10 bases. The CDR3 region is CASSRARTEAFF. DNA of the CDR3: TGTGCCAGCAGCCGAGCTCGGACTGAAGCTTTCTTT.